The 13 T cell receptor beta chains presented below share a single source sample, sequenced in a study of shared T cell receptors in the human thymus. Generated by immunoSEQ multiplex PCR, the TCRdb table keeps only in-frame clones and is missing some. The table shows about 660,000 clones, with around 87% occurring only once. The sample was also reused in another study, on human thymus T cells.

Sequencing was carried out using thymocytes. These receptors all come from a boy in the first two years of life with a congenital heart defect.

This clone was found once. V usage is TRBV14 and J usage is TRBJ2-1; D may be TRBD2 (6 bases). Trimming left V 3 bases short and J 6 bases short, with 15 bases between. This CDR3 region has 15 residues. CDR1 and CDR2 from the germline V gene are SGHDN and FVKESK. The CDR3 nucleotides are TGTGCCAGCAGCCATTCCGGGACTCCTTTCAATGAGCAGTTCTTC. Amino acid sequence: CASSHSGTPFNEQFF. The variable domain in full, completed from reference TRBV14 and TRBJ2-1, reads EAGVTQFPSHSVIEKGQTVTLRCDPISGHDNLYWYRRVMGKEIKFLLHFVKESKQDESGMPNNRFLAERTGGTYSTLKVQPAELEDSGVYFCASSHSGTPFNEQFFGPGTRLTVL.

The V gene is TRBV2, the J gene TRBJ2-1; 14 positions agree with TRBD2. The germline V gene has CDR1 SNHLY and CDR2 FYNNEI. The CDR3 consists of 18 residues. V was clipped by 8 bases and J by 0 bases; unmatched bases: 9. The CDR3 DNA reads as TGTGCCAGCGACCAGGGACTAGCGGGAGTTAGCTCCTACAATGAGCAGTTCTTC. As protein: CASDQGLAGVSSYNEQFF. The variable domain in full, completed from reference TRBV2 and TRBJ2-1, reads EPEVTQTPSHQVTQMGQEVILRCVPISNHLYFYWYRQILGQKVEFLVSFYNNEISEKSEIFDDQFSVERPDGSNFTLKIRSTKLEDSAMYFCASDQGLAGVSSYNEQFFGPGTRLTVL.

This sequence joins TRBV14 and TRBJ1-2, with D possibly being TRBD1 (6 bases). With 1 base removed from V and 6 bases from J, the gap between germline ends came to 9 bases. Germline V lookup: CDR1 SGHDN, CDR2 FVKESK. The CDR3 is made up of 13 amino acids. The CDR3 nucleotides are TGTGCCAGCAGCCAAGGGGAGGGGGATGGCTACACCTTC. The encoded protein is CASSQGEGDGYTF.

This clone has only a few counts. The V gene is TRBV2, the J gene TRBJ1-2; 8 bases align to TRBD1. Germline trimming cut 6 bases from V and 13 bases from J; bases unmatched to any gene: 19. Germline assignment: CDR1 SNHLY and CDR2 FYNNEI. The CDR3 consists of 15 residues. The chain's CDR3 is CASRGPDRAMSPRTF. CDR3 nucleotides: TGTGCCAGCAGGGGCCCGGACAGGGCGATGTCCCCGCGCACCTTC.

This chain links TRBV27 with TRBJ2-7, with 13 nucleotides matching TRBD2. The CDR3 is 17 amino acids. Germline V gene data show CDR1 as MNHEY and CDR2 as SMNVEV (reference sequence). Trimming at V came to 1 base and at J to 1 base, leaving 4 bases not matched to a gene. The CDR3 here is CASSLLLAGGPSYEQYF. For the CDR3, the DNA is TGTGCCAGCAGTTTATTACTAGCGGGGGGGCCGTCCTACGAGCAGTACTTC.

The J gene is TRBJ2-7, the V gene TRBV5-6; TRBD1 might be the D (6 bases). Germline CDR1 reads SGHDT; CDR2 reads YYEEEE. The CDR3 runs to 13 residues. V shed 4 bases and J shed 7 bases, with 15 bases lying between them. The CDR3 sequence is CASSRQVPGEQYF. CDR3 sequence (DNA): TGTGCCAGCAGCCGACAGGTGCCGGGGGAGCAGTACTTC.

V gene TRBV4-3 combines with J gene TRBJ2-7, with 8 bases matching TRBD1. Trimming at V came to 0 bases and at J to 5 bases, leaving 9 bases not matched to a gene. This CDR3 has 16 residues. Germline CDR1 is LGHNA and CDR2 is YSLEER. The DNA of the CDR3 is TGCGCCAGCAGCCAAGATAGTAACAGGGGGTCCAACGAGCAGTACTTC. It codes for CASSQDSNRGSNEQYF.

The CDR3 protein is CASSRGEGNQPQHF. The CDR3 coding sequence is TGTGCCAGCAGCCGGGGGGAGGGGAATCAGCCCCAGCATTTT. The rearrangement joins TRBV6-5 to TRBJ1-5; maybe TRBD1 (5 bases). V shed 6 bases and J shed 4 bases, with 13 bases lying between them. Per germline, CDR1 MNHEY and CDR2 SVGAGI. This CDR3 spans 14 amino acids.

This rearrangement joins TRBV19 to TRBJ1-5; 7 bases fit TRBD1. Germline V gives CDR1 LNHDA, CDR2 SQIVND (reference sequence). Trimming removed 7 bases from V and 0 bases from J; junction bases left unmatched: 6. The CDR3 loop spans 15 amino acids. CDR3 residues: CASTSTGTSNQPQHF. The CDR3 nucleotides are TGTGCCAGTACCTCGACAGGGACTAGCAATCAGCCCCAGCATTTT.

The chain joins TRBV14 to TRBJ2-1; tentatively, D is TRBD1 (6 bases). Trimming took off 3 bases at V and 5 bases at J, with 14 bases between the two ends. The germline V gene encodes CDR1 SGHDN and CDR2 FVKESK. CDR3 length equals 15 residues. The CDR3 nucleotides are TGTGCCAGCAGCCATTCCGACTGGGACAACAATGAGCAGTTCTTC. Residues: CASSHSDWDNNEQFF.

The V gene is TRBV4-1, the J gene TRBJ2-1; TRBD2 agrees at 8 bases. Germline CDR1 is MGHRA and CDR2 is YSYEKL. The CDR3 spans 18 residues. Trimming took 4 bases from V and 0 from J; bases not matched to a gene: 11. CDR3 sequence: CASSPPRTSQSSYNEQFF. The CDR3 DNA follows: TGCGCCAGCAGCCCCCCCAGGACTAGCCAGAGCTCCTACAATGAGCAGTTCTTC.

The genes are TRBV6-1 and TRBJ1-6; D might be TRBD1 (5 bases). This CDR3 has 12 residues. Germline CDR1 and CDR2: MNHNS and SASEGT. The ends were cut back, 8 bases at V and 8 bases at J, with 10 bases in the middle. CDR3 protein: CASAGVDSPLHF. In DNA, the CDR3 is TGTGCCAGCGCGGGGGTTGATTCACCCCTCCACTTT.

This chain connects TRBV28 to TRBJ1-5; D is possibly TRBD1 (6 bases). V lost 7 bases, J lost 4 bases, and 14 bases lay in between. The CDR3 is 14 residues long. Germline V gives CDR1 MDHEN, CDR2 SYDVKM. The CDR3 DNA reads TGTGCCAGCAATCACCGACAGGCGAATCAGCCCCAGCATTTT. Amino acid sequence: CASNHRQANQPQHF.